Here is one T cell receptor beta chain with its context. In the study's own analysis: Estimation of nucleated cell counts relied on the amplification of reference gene primers. Measured with immunoSEQ multiplex PCR; TCRdb has only the in-frame clones, and not every one. The V and J calls and clone size are taken from that table; D and trimming were inferred from the DNA. The sample holds under 300,000 clones; over 65% are singletons and the top ten take 3.3%. The source of the sample is a study of blood T cell repertoires in COVID-19. About the study: Researchers got acute and convalescent COVID-19 samples from the United States, Italy and Spain. Sources were T cells, B-cell-depleted T cells, or PBMCs; the material itself was cDNA or gDNA.

The germline V gene has CDR1 LNHDA and CDR2 SQIVND (reference sequence). Trimming pared 3 bases from V and 1 base from J, leaving 6 bases between. This CDR3 is 13 amino acids long. The sequence was obtained from a woman older than 75 with acute or convalescent COVID-19. The chain is built from TRBV19 and TRBJ1-2, with unresolved D. The sequenced material came from peripheral blood. The CDR3 DNA is TGTGCCAGTAGTATGTCTGTTAACTATGGCTACACCTTC. This sequence encodes CASSMSVNYGYTF.